Each of the 7 T cell receptor beta chains below was sequenced from the same sample in a study of T cell responses to AZD1222 COVID-19 vaccine. The assay was immunoSEQ multiplex PCR, and TCRdb's table has in-frame clones only and misses some. The profile shows about 60,000 clones, roughly 89% of them singletons. The sample in question was peripheral blood, obtained on day 0 of AZD1222 vaccination. Every receptor here comes from an adult in good health.

This clone has more than one count but fewer than ten. The rearrangement uses TRBV30 and TRBJ1-2; no reliable D call. Germline lookup yields CDR1 GTSNPN and CDR2 SVGIG (reference sequence). The CDR3 totals 12 residues. Trimming left V 4 bases short and J 3 bases short, with 9 bases between. Here the CDR3 reads CAWTGGDYGYTF. Here the CDR3 DNA reads TGTGCCTGGACAGGTGGCGACTATGGCTACACCTTC. The full variable domain, rest sourced from reference TRBV30 and TRBJ1-2, is SQTIHQWPATLVQPVGSPLSLECTVEGTSNPNLYWYRQAAGRGLQLLFYSVGIGQISSEVPQNLSASRPQDRQFILSSKKLLLSDSGFYLCAWTGGDYGYTFGSGTRLTVV.

This CDR3 reads CASSLGPSRAGETQYF. CDR3 nucleotide sequence: TGTGCCAGCAGCTTGGGCCCGAGTCGGGCGGGGGAGACCCAGTACTTC. This chain uses TRBV5-4 with TRBJ2-5, with TRBD2 as a possible D gene (6 bases). Deletions cut 0 bases from V and 5 bases from J, with 17 bases between. Germline V lookup: CDR1 SGHNT, CDR2 YYREEE (reference sequence). The CDR3 is 16 amino acids. The full variable domain, its missing parts supplied by reference TRBV5-4 and TRBJ2-5, is ETGVTQSPTHLIKTRGQQVTLRCSSQSGHNTVSWYQQALGQGPQFIFQYYREEENGRGNFPPRFSGLQFPNYSSELNVNALELDDSALYLCASSLGPSRAGETQYFGPGTRLLVL.

The chain couples TRBV18 to TRBJ1-6; TRBD1 aligns across 8 bases. The CDR3 sequence is 14 residues long. V shed 3 bases, J shed 12 bases, and the junction held 7 bases outside the gene matches. Per germline, CDR1 KGHSH and CDR2 LQKENI. Written as DNA, the CDR3 is TGTGCCAGCTCACCCGACAGGGGAAAGGAACCCCTCCACTTT. As protein: CASSPDRGKEPLHF.

The CDR3: CASSPDTYEQYF. CDR3 nucleotides: TGTGCCAGCTCTCCGGACACATACGAGCAGTACTTC. The chain recombines TRBV18 with TRBJ2-7; possible D gene TRBD1, 5 bases. Trimming removed 6 bases at V and 4 bases at J, with 10 bases between. The CDR3 is 12 amino acids. Germline V lookup: CDR1 KGHSH, CDR2 LQKENI.

The V gene is TRBV4-1, the J gene TRBJ2-7; weak D call: TRBD2 (6 bases). The CDR3 length is 16 residues. The V and J ends lost 0 bases and 1 base respectively, with 13 bases between them. From germline, CDR1 is MGHRA and CDR2 YSYEKL. In DNA form, the CDR3 reads TGCGCCAGCAGCCAAGATACTGAGGAGGGATCCTACGAGCAGTACTTC. It translates to CASSQDTEEGSYEQYF.

This chain links TRBV20-1 with TRBJ2-7; D perhaps matches TRBD2 (5 bases). The germline V gene has CDR1 DFQATT and CDR2 SNEGSKA (reference sequence). With 3 bases removed from V and 3 bases from J, the gap between germline ends came to 15 bases. The CDR3 consists of 14 residues. The CDR3 DNA is TGCAGTGCTAGTGACTATGATCACGTCTACGAGCAGTACTTC. Protein sequence: CSASDYDHVYEQYF.

In this sample, this clone turned up a few times. The rearrangement links TRBV5-1 to TRBJ2-1, with 8 positions matching TRBD2. Germline V gene sequence: CDR1 SGHRS, CDR2 YFSETQ. The CDR3 is 13 amino acids. V shed 3 bases, J shed 6 bases, and the junction held 2 bases outside the gene matches. The CDR3 protein is CASSYGGANEQFF. The CDR3 bases are TGCGCCAGCAGCTACGGGGGGGCCAATGAGCAGTTCTTC.